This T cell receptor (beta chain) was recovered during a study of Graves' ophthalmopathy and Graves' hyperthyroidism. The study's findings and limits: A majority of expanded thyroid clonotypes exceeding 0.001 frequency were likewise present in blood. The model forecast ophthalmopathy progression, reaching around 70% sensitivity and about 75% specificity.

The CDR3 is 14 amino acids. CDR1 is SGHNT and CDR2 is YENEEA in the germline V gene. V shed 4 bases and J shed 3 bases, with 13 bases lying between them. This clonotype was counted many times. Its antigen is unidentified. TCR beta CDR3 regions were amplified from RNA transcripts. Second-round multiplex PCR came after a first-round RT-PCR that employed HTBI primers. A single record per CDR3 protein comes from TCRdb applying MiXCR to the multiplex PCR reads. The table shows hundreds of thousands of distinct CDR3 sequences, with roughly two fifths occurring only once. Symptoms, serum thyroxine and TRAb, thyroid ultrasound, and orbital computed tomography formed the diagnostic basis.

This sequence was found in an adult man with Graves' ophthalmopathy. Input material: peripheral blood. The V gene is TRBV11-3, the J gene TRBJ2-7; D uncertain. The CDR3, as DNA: TGTGCCAGCAGCTCCCGGCGGCGGCACTACGAGCAGTACTTC. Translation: CASSSRRRHYEQYF.